This T cell receptor beta chain appears in the sequencing data of a study of cytomegalovirus exposure and HLA in healthy donors. Findings of the study overall: The study put 150 or so TCR beta chains on its list as cytomegalovirus-associated.

Looked up from germline, CDR1 is MNHNY and CDR2 is SVGAGI (reference sequence). The CDR3 is 15 residues long. V shed 0 bases, J shed 1 base, and the junction held 1 base outside the gene matches. Concerning this clone: Its antigen is undetermined.

Amplification used 60 Vbeta primers and 13 Jbeta primers. Produced via immunoSEQ multiplex PCR; TCRdb's table is partial and in-frame only. The data hold about 130,000 clones, with 80% to 90% observed a single time. The clonotype was recovered from a man aged 45 to 65 in good health and CMV-seronegative. Sample: PBMCs. The rearrangement links TRBV6-6 to TRBJ2-3; 7 bases agree with TRBD2. CDR3 bases: TGTGCCAGCAGTTACTCGGCGGGGGGCACAGATACGCAGTATTTT. Its protein product is CASSYSAGGTDTQYF.